These 24 T cell receptor beta chains were sequenced from one sample in a study of T cell responses to AZD1222 COVID-19 vaccine. Clones were sequenced by immunoSEQ multiplex PCR, and TCRdb holds only the in-frame ones, with some missing. The data hold about 140,000 clones, with over 75% observed a single time. The specimen comprised peripheral blood, sampled on day 0 of AZD1222 vaccination. These receptors all stem from an adult in good health.

This rearrangement joins TRBV19 to TRBJ1-5; TRBD1 might be the D (6 bases). Germline loops: CDR1 LNHDA, CDR2 SQIVND (reference sequence). This CDR3 has 17 residues. Trimming removed 6 bases from V and 1 base from J, with 19 bases in between. The CDR3 DNA follows: TGTGCCAGTAGATTACAGGGTCTAGGGCAAAGCAATCAGCCCCAGCATTTT. Translation gives CASRLQGLGQSNQPQHF. The full variable domain, in which reference TRBV19 and TRBJ1-5 provide the parts outside the CDR3, is DGGITQSPKYLFRKEGQNVTLSCEQNLNHDAMYWYRQDPGQGLRLIYYSQIVNDFQKGDIAEGYSVSREKKESFPLTVTSAQKNPTAFYLCASRLQGLGQSNQPQHFGDGTRLSIL.

This chain links TRBV28 with TRBJ1-5; D uncertain. The CDR3 covers 14 residues. Germline values: CDR1 MDHEN, CDR2 SYDVKM. V shed 6 bases and J shed 3 bases, with 12 bases lying between them. CDR3 sequence (DNA): TGTGCCAGCAGCGAGGGCCCGGCCAATCAGCCCCAGCATTTT. Amino acid sequence: CASSEGPANQPQHF.

The genes are TRBV7-9 and TRBJ1-1; D remains unclear. V lost 1 base, J lost 11 bases, and 8 bases lay in between. The CDR3 is 11 amino acids. The germline CDR1 and CDR2 sequences are SEHNR and FQNEAQ (reference sequence). CDR3 bases: TGTGCCAGCAGCTTAGGGTCAGTTGCTTTCTTT. This sequence encodes CASSLGSVAFF.

Of note for this clone: Germline is not matched at one junction end, which may reflect a read error. The chain carries TRBV10-3 and TRBJ2-7; the D call may be TRBD1 or TRBD2 (5 bases each). The CDR3 consists of 13 residues. Germline-derived CDR1 and CDR2 are ENHRY and SYGVKD. The CDR3, as DNA: TGTGCCATCAAGGGACCGACCTCCCACGAGCAGTACTTC. Translated, it gives CAIKGPTSHEQYF.

V gene TRBV14 combines with J gene TRBJ1-4; the D is unclear. Germline CDR1 SGHDN, CDR2 FVKESK. Trimming stripped 5 bases from V and 3 bases from J, with 13 bases between. CDR3 length equals 15 residues. Here the CDR3 reads CASSSQPPANEKLFF. The CDR3 DNA follows: TGTGCCAGCAGCTCACAGCCTCCCGCTAATGAAAAACTGTTTTTT.

The rearrangement uses TRBV6-1 and TRBJ2-1, with 7 bases lining up with TRBD1. Germline V gene lookup returns CDR1 MNHNS and CDR2 SASEGT. V lost 2 bases to trimming and J lost 9 bases; unmatched junction nucleotides: 4. The CDR3 runs to 13 residues. Here the CDR3 DNA reads TGTGCCAGCAGTGAAACAGGGGCGGGTGAGCAGTTCTTC. Its protein product is CASSETGAGEQFF.

The rearrangement links TRBV2 to TRBJ2-3; TRBD2 aligns across 13 bases. Trimming at V came to 5 bases and at J to 7 bases, leaving 9 bases not matched to a gene. The germline V gene encodes CDR1 SNHLY and CDR2 FYNNEI. This CDR3 comprises 16 residues. DNA of the CDR3: TGTGCCAGCAGTCCTACGACTAGCGGGGGGTTGTATACGCAGTATTTT. This codes for CASSPTTSGGLYTQYF.

V gene TRBV27 combines with J gene TRBJ1-1; a possible D gene is TRBD1 (6 bases). This CDR3 is built from 15 residues. The V and J ends lost 3 bases and 8 bases respectively, with 19 bases between them. Looked up from germline, CDR1 is MNHEY and CDR2 is SMNVEV (reference sequence). This CDR3 reads CASSFRITGREEAFF. The CDR3 nucleotides read TGTGCCAGCAGTTTTAGGATAACAGGGAGGGAAGAAGCTTTCTTT.

The J gene is TRBJ2-7, the V gene TRBV24-1, with 8 nucleotides matching TRBD1. Germline lookup yields CDR1 KGHDR and CDR2 SFDVKD. With V trimmed by 5 bases and J by 5 bases, 4 bases remained unmatched. The CDR3 extends over 13 amino acids. CDR3 loop: CATSAGQGNEQYF. In DNA form, the CDR3 reads TGTGCCACCAGTGCCGGACAGGGAAACGAGCAGTACTTC.

This chain links TRBV19 with TRBJ2-1, with D unclear. Germline loops: CDR1 LNHDA, CDR2 SQIVND (reference sequence). The CDR3 has 13 amino acids. The V end lost 3 bases, the J end lost 6 bases, and 9 bases lay between the germline ends. The CDR3 nucleotides are TGTGCCAGTAGTATGGAATCATTCAATGAGCAGTTCTTC. It is translated as CASSMESFNEQFF. The whole variable domain, remainder taken from reference TRBV19 and TRBJ2-1, is DGGITQSPKYLFRKEGQNVTLSCEQNLNHDAMYWYRQDPGQGLRLIYYSQIVNDFQKGDIAEGYSVSREKKESFPLTVTSAQKNPTAFYLCASSMESFNEQFFGPGTRLTVL.

The CDR3 coding sequence is TGTGCCAGTAGTACGATTTACAATCAGCCCCAGCATTTT. It codes for CASSTIYNQPQHF. The chain joins TRBV19 to TRBJ1-5; D gene uncertain. CDR3 length equals 13 residues. V gave up 4 bases and J gave up 3 bases, with 7 bases separating them. Germline loops: CDR1 LNHDA, CDR2 SQIVND (reference sequence).

V is TRBV28 and J is TRBJ1-2; D is perhaps TRBD1 (5 bases). V lost 7 bases and J lost 4, with 16 bases in between. Germline V gene sequence: CDR1 MDHEN, CDR2 SYDVKM. CDR3 size: 14 residues. CDR3 DNA: TGTGCCAGCACCGGGGCCCCACCTTTCTATGGCTACACCTTC. The encoded protein is CASTGAPPFYGYTF.

V and J are TRBV20-1 and TRBJ1-5; a weak D match, TRBD1 (6 bases). V was cut by 3 bases and J by 3 bases, with 12 bases left in between. This CDR3 is built from 14 residues. Germline loops: CDR1 DFQATT, CDR2 SNEGSKA (reference sequence). CDR3 sequence (DNA): TGCAGTGCTAGTGTGGACAGACTCAATCAGCCCCAGCATTTT. Its translation: CSASVDRLNQPQHF.

The chain has TRBV5-1 and TRBJ1-6; 8 bases align to TRBD1. The CDR3 loop spans 14 amino acids. The germline V gene encodes CDR1 SGHRS and CDR2 YFSETQ. V dropped 0 bases and J dropped 8; count of bases not matched to a gene: 1. The CDR3 sequence: CASSLDRGDSPLHF. CDR3 sequence (DNA): TGCGCCAGCAGCTTGGACAGGGGGGATTCACCCCTCCACTTT.

The V call is TRBV11-2, the J call TRBJ1-1, with 7 bases fitting TRBD1. Germline loops: CDR1 SGHAT, CDR2 FQNNGV. CDR3 size: 13 residues. The V gene end was trimmed by 4 bases and the J gene end by 7 bases; junction bases not matched to a gene: 6. In DNA, the CDR3 is TGTGCCAGCAGCTACGGGACAGCGAGTGAAGCTTTCTTT. It yields the protein CASSYGTASEAFF.

The chain joins TRBV6-4 to TRBJ1-2; D is unclear. The CDR3 spans 13 residues. The V end lost 3 bases, the J end lost 5 bases, and 10 bases lay between the germline ends. Looked up from germline, CDR1 is MRHNA and CDR2 is SNTAGT. Here the CDR3 reads CASSELSGYGYTF. As DNA, the CDR3 is TGTGCCAGCAGTGAGCTTTCCGGTTATGGCTACACCTTC.

The rearrangement links TRBV11-2 to TRBJ1-3; D is undetermined. The ends were cut back, 5 bases at V and 0 bases at J, with 8 bases in the middle. The CDR3 has 14 residues. Germline V CDR1 and CDR2: SGHAT, FQNNGV. In nucleotides, the CDR3 is TGTGCCAGCAGCAAGATAGGCTCTGGAAACACCATATATTTT. Amino acids: CASSKIGSGNTIYF. Combining the CDR3 with reference TRBV11-2 and TRBJ1-3 gives the whole variable domain EAGVAQSPRYKIIEKRQSVAFWCNPISGHATLYWYQQILGQGPKLLIQFQNNGVVDDSQLPKDRFSAERLKGVDSTLKIQPAKLEDSAVYLCASSKIGSGNTIYFGEGSWLTVV.

The DNA for the CDR3 is TGTGCCAGCAGCGGACTCAGGGGTCCGGACACTGAAGCTTTCTTT. Amino acids: CASSGLRGPDTEAFF. The chain combines TRBV7-9 with TRBJ1-1; possible D gene TRBD1, 6 bases. The germline CDR1 and CDR2 sequences are SEHNR and FQNEAQ (reference sequence). The CDR3 covers 15 residues. The V and J ends lost 5 bases and 3 bases respectively, with 16 bases between them.

The chain carries TRBV28 and TRBJ2-7; 11 bases align to TRBD2. V gave up 5 bases and J gave up 2 bases; unmatched junction bases: 14. In germline, CDR1 is MDHEN, CDR2 SYDVKM. CDR3 length: 18 residues. The CDR3 protein is CASSASSGRRHRPYEQYF. For the CDR3, the DNA is TGTGCCAGCAGTGCCTCTAGCGGGAGGAGACACAGGCCCTACGAGCAGTACTTC.

This clone was seen a handful of times. The chain links TRBV3-1 (or the pseudogene TRBV3-2) to TRBJ2-1, with 8 bases fitting TRBD2. This CDR3 has 19 residues. Germline lookup yields CDR1 LGHDT and CDR2 YNNKEL (reference sequence). Trimming took 3 bases from V and 2 from J; bases not matched to a gene: 15. For the CDR3, the DNA is TGTGCCAGCAGCCACGCAACTAGCGGAGGTCGGGTTGCCTACAATGAGCAGTTCTTC. Protein sequence: CASSHATSGGRVAYNEQFF.

This chain uses TRBV27 with TRBJ1-5; a weak D match, TRBD1 (5 bases). The length of the CDR3 is 14 residues. Germline CDR1 is MNHEY and CDR2 is SMNVEV (reference sequence). With 4 bases removed from V and 6 bases from J, the gap between germline ends came to 13 bases. CDR3: CASSSITGSQPQHF. CDR3 DNA sequence: TGTGCCAGCAGTTCCATTACAGGTAGTCAGCCCCAGCATTTT.

V is TRBV2 and J is TRBJ2-2, with 8 bases identical to TRBD1. Germline V gene data show CDR1 as SNHLY and CDR2 as FYNNEI. The CDR3 totals 17 residues. V trimming: 9 bases; J trimming: 3 bases; junction bases outside the gene matches: 15. The CDR3 DNA reads as TGTGCCAGGCCCCCCGTCGACAGGGGAAGTTACACCGGGGAGCTGTTTTTT. This codes for CARPPVDRGSYTGELFF.

The rearrangement links TRBV2 to TRBJ1-1, with 7 nucleotides matching TRBD1. The CDR3 is 15 residues long. Germline V gives CDR1 SNHLY, CDR2 FYNNEI. V shed 6 bases and J 1 base; nucleotides not matched to a gene: 8. The CDR3 sequence: CASRVPGQRNTEAFF. The CDR3 DNA follows: TGTGCCAGCAGAGTTCCGGGACAGAGGAACACTGAAGCTTTCTTT.

The chain recombines TRBV19 with TRBJ1-5; D is perhaps TRBD1 (6 bases). Trimming removed 6 bases at V and 6 bases at J, with 21 bases between. This CDR3 comprises 16 residues. Germline CDR1 is LNHDA and CDR2 is SQIVND (reference sequence). The CDR3 protein is CASRKEGQLYGQPQHF. CDR3 nucleotide sequence: TGTGCCAGTAGAAAAGAGGGACAACTTTACGGTCAGCCCCAGCATTTT.